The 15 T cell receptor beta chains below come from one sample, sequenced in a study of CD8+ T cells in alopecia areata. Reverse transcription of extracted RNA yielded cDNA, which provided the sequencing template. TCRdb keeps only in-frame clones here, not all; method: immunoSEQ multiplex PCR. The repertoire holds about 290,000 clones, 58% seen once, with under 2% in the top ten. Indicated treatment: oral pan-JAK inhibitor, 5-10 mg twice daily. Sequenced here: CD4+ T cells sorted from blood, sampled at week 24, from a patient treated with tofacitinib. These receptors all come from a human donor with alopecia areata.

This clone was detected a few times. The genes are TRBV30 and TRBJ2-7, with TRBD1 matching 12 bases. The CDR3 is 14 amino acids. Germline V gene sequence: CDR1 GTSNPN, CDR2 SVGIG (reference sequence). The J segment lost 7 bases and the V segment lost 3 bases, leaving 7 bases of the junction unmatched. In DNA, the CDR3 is TGTGCCTGGAGGGCGGGACAGGGGGCTTGGGAGCAGTACTTC. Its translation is CAWRAGQGAWEQYF.

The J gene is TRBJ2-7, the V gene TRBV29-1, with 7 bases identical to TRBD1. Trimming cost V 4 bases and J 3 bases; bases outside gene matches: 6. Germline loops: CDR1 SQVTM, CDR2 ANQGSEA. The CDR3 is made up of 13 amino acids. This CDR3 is CSVVGTAHYEQYF. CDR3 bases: TGCAGCGTTGTTGGGACAGCTCACTACGAGCAGTACTTC.

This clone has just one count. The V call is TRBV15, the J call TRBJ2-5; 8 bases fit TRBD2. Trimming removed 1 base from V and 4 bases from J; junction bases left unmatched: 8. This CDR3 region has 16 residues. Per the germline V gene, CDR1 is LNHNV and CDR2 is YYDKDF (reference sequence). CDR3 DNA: TGTGCCACCAGCAGAGGGGGACGGGGGGGCGCAGAGACCCAGTACTTC. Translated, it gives CATSRGGRGGAETQYF.

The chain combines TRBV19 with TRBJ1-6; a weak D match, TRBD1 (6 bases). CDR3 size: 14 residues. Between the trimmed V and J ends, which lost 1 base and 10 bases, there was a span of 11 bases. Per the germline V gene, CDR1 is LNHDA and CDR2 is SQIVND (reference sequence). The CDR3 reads CASSIVTGNSPLHF. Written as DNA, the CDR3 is TGTGCCAGTAGTATAGTTACAGGGAACTCACCCCTCCACTTT.

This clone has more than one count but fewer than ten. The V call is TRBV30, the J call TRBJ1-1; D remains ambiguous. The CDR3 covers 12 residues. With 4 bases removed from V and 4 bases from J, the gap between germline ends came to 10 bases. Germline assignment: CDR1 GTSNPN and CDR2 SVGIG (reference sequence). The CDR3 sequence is CAWMRGITEAFF. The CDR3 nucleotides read TGTGCCTGGATGCGGGGAATCACTGAAGCTTTCTTT. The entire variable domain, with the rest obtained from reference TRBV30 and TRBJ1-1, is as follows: SQTIHQWPATLVQPVGSPLSLECTVEGTSNPNLYWYRQAAGRGLQLLFYSVGIGQISSEVPQNLSASRPQDRQFILSSKKLLLSDSGFYLCAWMRGITEAFFGQGTRLTVV.

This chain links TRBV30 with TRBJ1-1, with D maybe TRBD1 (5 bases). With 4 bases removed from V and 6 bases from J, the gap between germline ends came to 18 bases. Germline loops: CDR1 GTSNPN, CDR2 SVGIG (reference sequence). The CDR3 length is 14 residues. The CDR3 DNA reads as TGTGCCTGGAAGGGGAACAGGAGATCTTCTGAAGCTTTCTTT. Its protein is CAWKGNRRSSEAFF.

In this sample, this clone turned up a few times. The CDR3 bases are TGTGCCAGCAGTTTAGCGGGGTACAGTCAAGAGACCCAGTACTTC. Its protein product is CASSLAGYSQETQYF. J is TRBJ2-5 and V is TRBV28; D may be TRBD2 (6 bases). There are 15 residues in the CDR3. V was pared by 2 bases and J by 2 bases, with 12 bases between. From germline, CDR1 is MDHEN and CDR2 SYDVKM. The full variable domain, in which reference TRBV28 and TRBJ2-5 provide the parts outside the CDR3, is DVKVTQSSRYLVKRTGEKVFLECVQDMDHENMFWYRQDPGLGLRLIYFSYDVKMKEKGDIPEGYSVSREKKERFSLILESASTNQTSMYLCASSLAGYSQETQYFGPGTRLLVL.

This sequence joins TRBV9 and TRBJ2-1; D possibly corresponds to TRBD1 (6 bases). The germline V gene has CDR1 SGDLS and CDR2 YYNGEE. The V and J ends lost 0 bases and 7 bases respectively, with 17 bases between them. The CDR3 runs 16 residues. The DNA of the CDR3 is TGTGCCAGCAGCGTAGGGCCATTGGTGAGGGGGAATGAGCAGTTCTTC. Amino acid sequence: CASSVGPLVRGNEQFF.

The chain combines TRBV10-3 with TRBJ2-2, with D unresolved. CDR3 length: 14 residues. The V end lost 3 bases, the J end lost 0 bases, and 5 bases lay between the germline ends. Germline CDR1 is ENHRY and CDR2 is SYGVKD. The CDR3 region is CAISERPNTGELFF. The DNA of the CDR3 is TGTGCCATCAGTGAAAGGCCGAACACCGGGGAGCTGTTTTTT.

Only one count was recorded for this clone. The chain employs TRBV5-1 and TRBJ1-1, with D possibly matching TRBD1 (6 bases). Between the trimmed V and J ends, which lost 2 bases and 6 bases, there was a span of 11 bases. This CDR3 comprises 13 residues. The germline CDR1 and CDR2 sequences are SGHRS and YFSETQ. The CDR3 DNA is TGCGCCAGCAGCTTAAACAGGGAGGCTGAAGCTTTCTTT. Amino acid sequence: CASSLNREAEAFF.

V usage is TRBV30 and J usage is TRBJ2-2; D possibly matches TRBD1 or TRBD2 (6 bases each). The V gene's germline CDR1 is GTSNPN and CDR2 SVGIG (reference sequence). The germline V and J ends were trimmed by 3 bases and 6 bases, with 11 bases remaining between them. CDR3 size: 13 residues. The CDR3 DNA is TGTGCCTGGAGAGGAGGGGGAGCCGGGGAGCTGTTTTTT. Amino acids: CAWRGGGAGELFF. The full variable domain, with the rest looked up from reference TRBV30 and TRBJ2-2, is SQTIHQWPATLVQPVGSPLSLECTVEGTSNPNLYWYRQAAGRGLQLLFYSVGIGQISSEVPQNLSASRPQDRQFILSSKKLLLSDSGFYLCAWRGGGAGELFFGEGSRLTVL.

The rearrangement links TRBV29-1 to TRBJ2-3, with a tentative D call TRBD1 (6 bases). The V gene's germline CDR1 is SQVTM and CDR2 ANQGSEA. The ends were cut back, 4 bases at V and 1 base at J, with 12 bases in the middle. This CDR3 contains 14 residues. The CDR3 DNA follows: TGCAGCGTTGCAGGGGATGAGGGCACAGATACGCAGTATTTT. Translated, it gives CSVAGDEGTDTQYF.

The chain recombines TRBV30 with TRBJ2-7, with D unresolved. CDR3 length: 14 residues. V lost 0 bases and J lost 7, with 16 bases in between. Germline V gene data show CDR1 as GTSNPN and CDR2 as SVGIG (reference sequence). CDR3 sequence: CAWSVWASPGEQYF. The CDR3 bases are TGTGCCTGGAGTGTGTGGGCCTCCCCCGGGGAGCAGTACTTC. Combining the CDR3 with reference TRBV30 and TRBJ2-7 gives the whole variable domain SQTIHQWPATLVQPVGSPLSLECTVEGTSNPNLYWYRQAAGRGLQLLFYSVGIGQISSEVPQNLSASRPQDRQFILSSKKLLLSDSGFYLCAWSVWASPGEQYFGPGTRLTVT.

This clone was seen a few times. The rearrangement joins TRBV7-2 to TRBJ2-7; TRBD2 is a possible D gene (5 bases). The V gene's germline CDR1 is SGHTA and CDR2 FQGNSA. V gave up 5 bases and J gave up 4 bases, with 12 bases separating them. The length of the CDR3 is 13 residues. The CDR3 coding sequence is TGTGCCAGCAGCCTCTCCTCGGGATACGAGCAGTACTTC. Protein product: CASSLSSGYEQYF.

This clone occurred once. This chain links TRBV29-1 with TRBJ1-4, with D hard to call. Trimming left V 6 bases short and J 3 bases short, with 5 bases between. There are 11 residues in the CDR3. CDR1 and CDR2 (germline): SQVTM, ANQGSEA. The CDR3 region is CSVGANEKLFF. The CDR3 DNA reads TGCAGCGTGGGAGCTAATGAAAAACTGTTTTTT. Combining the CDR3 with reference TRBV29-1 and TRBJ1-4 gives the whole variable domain SAVISQKPSRDICQRGTSLTIQCQVDSQVTMMFWYRQQPGQSLTLIATANQGSEATYESGFVIDKFPISRPNLTFSTLTVSNMSPEDSSIYLCSVGANEKLFFGSGTQLSVL.